This T cell receptor (beta chain) was sequenced in a study of T cells in Graves' hyperthyroidism and ophthalmopathy (dated by TCRdb to the late 2010s). In terms of the full investigation: Peripheral blood samples were taken at initial diagnosis, before any treatment was given. The paper reports TCR Vbeta CDR3 sequencing of 140 or so peripheral blood samples: over 40 ophthalmopathy, fewer than 85 hyperthyroidism and approximately 17 progressor patients. Whether ophthalmopathy could be predicted prospectively was tested in an independent validation cohort made up of 18 to 20 hyperthyroidism patients plus 17 patients who later progressed to ophthalmopathy. Thyroid tissue and blood T-cell repertoires from six Graves' hyperthyroidism patients were also compared in the study. After blood sampling, hyperthyroidism patients were treated with methimazole at a starting dose of 30 mg daily, and ophthalmopathy patients were treated with high-dose intravenous methylprednisolone. A discovery cohort of about a hundred patients, approximately 45 with Graves' ophthalmopathy and about 60 with stable Graves' hyperthyroidism, was used to find distinguishing TCR V-J signatures. The 95 to 100 discovery patients were randomly divided into training and test sets at a 7:3 ratio.

The TCR beta CDR3 regions were amplified from the RNA transcripts. The TCR CDR3 was subjected to a first round of RT-PCR using the HTBI primer set and the Qiagen OneStep RT-PCR kit. Libraries were constructed in a second round of multiplex PCR, after which size selection and purification were carried out. Paired-end sequencing of the libraries was performed with 100 bp reads on an Illumina HiSeq2000. The original methods were these. SOAPnuke was used to process the raw data, throwing out any read that contained adapters or uncalled bases, had a mean Phred below 15, or lacked an exact constant-primer or identifier match. High-quality paired reads were merged using COPE v1.2.5, and each unique nucleotide sequence was defined as a clonotype. MiTCR v1.1 was used to align clonotypes to the IMGT TRBV, TRBD and TRBJ reference segments. The analysis was restricted to V-J combinations with a frequency above 0.0001, which together covered 99% to 99.2% of the repertoires. A TCS score was defined as the ratio between F50 (clonal expansion) and ExV (chaos), using BLOSUM62-based TCRdist between CDR3 peptides within each V-J. Welch's t-statistics and random forest reduced roughly 540 V-J features to under 15, which were used in a naive Bayes classifier (R e1071). TCRdb reprocessed the public reads (quality trimming at Q25 with fastp, clone calling with MiXCR) and kept in-frame beta chains. Each entry is one CDR3 protein sequence, shown with its most common DNA and genes. The V and J calls here are based on TCRdb, not the publication. Within this sample are fewer than 200,000 distinct CDR3 sequences, with about 18% of them counted one time only. The ten largest clonotypes hold about 31% of the sample.

Stable Graves' hyperthyroidism was defined as the absence of progression to ophthalmopathy over 18 months of follow-up. Hyperthyroidism patients were newly diagnosed, with disease duration under 2 months, and aged 18 to 65 years. Any patient with an uncontrolled infection, another autoimmune disease, pregnancy or lactation was excluded. Clinical symptoms, serum thyroxine and TRAb, thyroid ultrasound, and orbital computed tomography formed the basis for the diagnoses. Ficoll-Paque density gradient centrifugation was used to isolate PBMCs from around 10 ml of fresh peripheral blood. Total RNA was extracted using Trizol reagent, and RNA quality was assessed on an Agilent 2100 Bioanalyzer. What the research found in general, with its limitations: In validation, the model predicted progression to ophthalmopathy with 60% to 71% sensitivity and 72% to 75% specificity, a median of about six months before onset. Sample size was not statistically predetermined, and blinding of investigators to group allocation was not performed. Ophthalmopathy was separated from stable hyperthyroidism by a 13 V-J signature model, with over 85% sensitivity and roughly 81% specificity obtained in cross-validation and 80%/75% obtained in testing. Most expanded thyroid clonotypes (frequency above 0.001) were also detected in blood, suggesting blood repertoires may reflect thyroid immune responses.

Ends trimmed: V by 2 bases, J by 0 bases; bases unmatched to a gene: 3. For CDR1 and CDR2, the germline V gene (reference sequence) lists DFQATT and SNEGSKA. The CDR3 starts with the cysteine, ends with the phenylalanine, and has 15 residues. The entry retains the CDR3 DNA only, 45 bases that are in frame from base 1. This clonotype was counted at least ten times. What antigen it recognizes has not been identified. No per-base quality is available; no much larger clone lies one base away. The chain uses TRBV20-1 and TRBJ2-1; 8 central nucleotides agree with TRBD2. The receptor's source is a woman aged 50 to 60 with Graves' hyperthyroidism. Sequences were obtained from blood. The nucleotide sequence reads as follows: TGCAGTGCTAGACCCGGGGGGGCCTCCTACAATGAGCAGTTCTTC. Its protein is CSARPGGASYNEQFF.